One and the same sample provided the 22 T cell receptor beta chains below, sequenced in a study of CD8 T cells in ankylosing spondylitis. Study-wide points: Seemingly distinctive of ankylosing spondylitis blood was a TCR beta motif formed by eight highly homologous variants.

TCRdb passed the 5' RACE reads through MiXCR, listing each CDR3 protein once. The sample carries about 510,000 distinct CDR3 sequences, under 5.5% recorded once. Their antigen targets remain unknown. Sequencing used blood, either unsorted or a sorted T cell fraction (not recorded which). The receptors come from a male donor with ankylosing spondylitis.

This clonotype was picked up many times. This chain connects TRBV20-1 to TRBJ2-7; D is unclear. Germline values: CDR1 DFQATT, CDR2 SNEGSKA (reference sequence). The CDR3 is 11 amino acids. V lost 7 bases to trimming and J lost 3 bases, with 10 bases between them. Here the CDR3 DNA reads TGCAGTGTAGGAGTGGGCTACGAGCAGTACTTC. It is translated as CSVGVGYEQYF.

This clonotype was recorded many times. V gene TRBV5-1 combines with J gene TRBJ1-2, with TRBD1 matching 7 bases. The germline V gene encodes CDR1 SGHRS and CDR2 YFSETQ. The CDR3 loop spans 15 amino acids. Germline trimming cut 0 bases from V and 3 bases from J; bases unmatched to any gene: 5. The CDR3 region is CASSLGTGEYYGYTF. The CDR3 region has the DNA TGCGCCAGCAGCTTGGGCACAGGGGAGTACTATGGCTACACCTTC.

This clonotype was counted ten times or more. The V gene is TRBV20-1, the J gene TRBJ1-3; 7 bases match TRBD1. This CDR3 is 13 amino acids long. With 3 bases clipped from V and 6 bases from J, the junction kept 5 bases outside the gene matches. CDR1 DFQATT and CDR2 SNEGSKA come from the germline V gene (reference sequence). The CDR3 DNA reads as TGCAGTGCTAGTTATGGGACAGTAAACACCATATATTTT. The encoded protein is CSASYGTVNTIYF.

This clonotype was seen a handful of times. The chain uses TRBV14 and TRBJ1-1; no clear D gene. V was clipped by 1 base and J by 5 bases, with 11 bases between them. Germline lookup yields CDR1 SGHDN and CDR2 FVKESK. This CDR3 region has 14 residues. CDR3 in amino acids: CASSQGSAGTEAFF. In DNA form, the CDR3 reads TGTGCCAGCAGCCAAGGTTCGGCCGGGACTGAAGCTTTCTTT.

This clonotype was detected ten times or more. This chain uses TRBV25-1 with TRBJ2-7; D is unclear. The CDR3 length is 16 residues. V lost 5 bases to trimming and J lost 7 bases, with 24 bases between them. Germline V gene data show CDR1 as MGHDK and CDR2 as SYGVNS. The CDR3 DNA follows: TGTGCCAGCAGTAACCGTCCTGTGTGGGGAAGGCAAGAGCAGTACTTC. Protein product: CASSNRPVWGRQEQYF.

This clonotype has a count of ten or more. V gene TRBV4-2 combines with J gene TRBJ1-2; TRBD1 is a possible D gene (5 bases). The V end lost 3 bases, the J end lost 4 bases, and 12 bases lay between the germline ends. The CDR3 consists of 14 residues. Germline CDR1 LGHNA, CDR2 YNFKEQ. CDR3 nucleotide sequence: TGTGCCAGCAGCCACCTACAGGAGGTCTATGGCTACACCTTC. Translated, it gives CASSHLQEVYGYTF.

This clonotype was seen repeatedly, ten times or more. The chain couples TRBV13 to TRBJ1-3, with D unresolved. Trimming cost V 5 bases and J 1 base, with 12 bases left between them. CDR3 size: 15 residues. CDR1 is PRHDT and CDR2 is FYEKMQ in the germline V gene (reference sequence). In DNA, the CDR3 is TGTGCCAGCAGCCCCACTCGGGGTTCTGGAAACACCATATATTTT. It translates to CASSPTRGSGNTIYF.

This clonotype was detected many times. The rearrangement uses TRBV29-1 and TRBJ2-5, with 9 bases lining up with TRBD2. The V segment lost 7 bases and the J segment 3 bases; nucleotides outside the gene matches: 9. CDR1 is SQVTM, CDR2 ANQGSEA, per germline. The CDR3 is made up of 14 amino acids. CDR3 DNA: TGCAGCGGCTTGCGGGGCGGGAGGGAAGAGACCCAGTACTTC. Translating it yields CSGLRGGREETQYF.

The sample holds many counts of this clonotype. The genes are TRBV6-2 or TRBV6-3 and TRBJ1-1, with a possible D match to TRBD1 (5 bases). The germline gives CDR1 MNHEY, CDR2 SVGEGT. V was trimmed by 2 bases and J by 1 base, leaving 11 bases between them. The CDR3 spans 15 residues. This CDR3 reads CASSYPLGGNTEAFF. Written as DNA, the CDR3 is TGTGCCAGCAGTTACCCTCTGGGGGGGAACACTGAAGCTTTCTTT.

This clonotype was recorded at least ten times. The chain links TRBV7-9 to TRBJ2-7, with TRBD2 matching over 7 bases. Looked up from germline, CDR1 is SEHNR and CDR2 is FQNEAQ (reference sequence). CDR3 length equals 14 residues. V was clipped by 8 bases and J by 1 base; unmatched bases: 8. CDR3 sequence reads: CASRETSYSYEQYF. CDR3 in DNA: TGTGCCAGCCGCGAGACTAGCTATTCCTACGAGCAGTACTTC.

This clonotype has at least ten counts. The chain links TRBV18 to TRBJ2-1; no clear D gene. The CDR3 is 12 residues long. Trimming took off 0 bases at V and 8 bases at J, with 5 bases between the two ends. The germline CDR1 and CDR2 sequences are KGHSH and LQKENI. The CDR3 here is CASSPPSDEQFF. CDR3 bases: TGTGCCAGCTCACCACCCTCGGATGAGCAGTTCTTC.

This clonotype occurred many times. CDR3 sequence (DNA): TGTGCTAGTGGTGCCACCGGGACAGGGTATGGGAACACTGAAGCTTTCTTT. Translation gives CASGATGTGYGNTEAFF. The chain employs TRBV12-5 and TRBJ1-1; 9 bases are a match to TRBD1. V shed 5 bases, J shed 1 base, and the junction held 11 bases outside the gene matches. The CDR3 sequence is 17 residues long. Germline V CDR1 and CDR2: LGHNT, FRNRAP.

This clonotype was counted many times. The J gene is TRBJ2-2, the V gene TRBV6-5, with D perhaps matching TRBD1 (6 bases). Trimming took off 0 bases at V and 4 bases at J, with 9 bases between the two ends. CDR3 length: 15 amino acids. Germline CDR1 reads MNHEY; CDR2 reads SVGAGI. In nucleotides, the CDR3 is TGTGCCAGCAGTTACTCGCTACAGGGCACCGGGGAGCTGTTTTTT. Protein product: CASSYSLQGTGELFF.

The sample holds many counts of this clonotype. The CDR3 DNA follows: TGTGCCAGCAGTGCGCTACAGGGGGCTAATGAGCAGTTCTTC. This translates into CASSALQGANEQFF. The gene calls are TRBV27 and TRBJ2-1; TRBD1 matches at 9 bases. The V gene end was trimmed by 5 bases and the J gene end by 7 bases; junction bases not matched to a gene: 6. The germline V gene has CDR1 MNHEY and CDR2 SMNVEV (reference sequence). The CDR3 runs 14 residues.

This clonotype was counted at least ten times. The rearrangement joins TRBV12-3 or TRBV12-4 to TRBJ2-1; possibly TRBD2 for D (7 bases). Trimming took off 5 bases at V and 9 bases at J, with 14 bases between the two ends. The CDR3 sequence is 13 residues long. The CDR3 sequence is CASSVAGAFEQFF. CDR3 nucleotides: TGTGCCAGCAGTGTCGCGGGGGCTTTTGAGCAGTTCTTC.

This clonotype was counted ten times or more. The gene calls are TRBV9 and TRBJ2-5; D is possibly TRBD2 (6 bases). This CDR3 spans 17 amino acids. V lost 0 bases and J lost 3, with 18 bases in between. The germline gives CDR1 SGDLS, CDR2 YYNGEE. The CDR3 spells CASSVAPPRGGKETQYF. The DNA of the CDR3 is TGTGCCAGCAGCGTAGCCCCCCCTCGGGGAGGAAAAGAGACCCAGTACTTC.

On this clonotype: A read error may be the cause here, since a much bigger clone is one base away. The J gene is TRBJ2-7, the V gene TRBV5-6; D gene ambiguous. Germline V gene lookup returns CDR1 SGHDT and CDR2 YYEEEE. Trimming left V 0 bases short and J 5 bases short, with 9 bases between. The CDR3 is 13 residues long. CDR3 bases: TGTGCCAGCAGCTTGGAAGGGTTCCACGAGCAGTACTTC. Its protein is CASSLEGFHEQYF.

This clonotype was recorded many times. An end of the junction does not agree with germline; a read error may underlie this. The rearrangement uses TRBV24-1 and TRBJ1-2; perhaps TRBD1 as D (5 bases). This CDR3 is built from 13 residues. Germline V gives CDR1 KGHDR, CDR2 SFDVKD. DNA of the CDR3: TGCGCCACCAGTGCGGCAGGGTCCTATGGCTACACCTTC. Amino acid sequence: CATSAAGSYGYTF.

This clonotype showed up many times. This chain uses TRBV7-9 with TRBJ1-6; a possible D gene is TRBD1 (5 bases). The CDR3 runs 17 residues. Germline-derived CDR1 and CDR2 are SEHNR and FQNEAQ (reference sequence). V shed 5 bases and J shed 6 bases, with 20 bases lying between them. This CDR3 is CASSGGSGTVLNSPLHF. The CDR3 DNA is TGTGCCAGCAGCGGCGGCTCCGGGACCGTCCTTAATTCACCCCTCCACTTT.

V usage is TRBV20-1 and J usage is TRBJ2-7, with TRBD1 matching over 9 bases. The CDR3 runs 15 residues. The V gene's germline CDR1 is DFQATT and CDR2 SNEGSKA (reference sequence). After removal of 0 bases from V and 8 bases from J, the junction contained 11 bases not matched to a gene. CDR3 sequence reads: CSARDARDRALKQYF. In nucleotides, the CDR3 is TGCAGTGCTAGAGATGCCCGGGACAGGGCCCTAAAGCAGTACTTC.

This clonotype was seen at least ten times. The V and J genes are TRBV4-2 and TRBJ2-4; tentatively, D is TRBD2 (6 bases). V lost 3 bases, J lost 6 bases, and 12 bases lay in between. From germline, CDR1 is LGHNA and CDR2 YNFKEQ. There are 14 residues in the CDR3. The CDR3 region is CASSHGGVGNIQYF. Written as DNA, the CDR3 is TGTGCCAGCAGCCACGGAGGGGTTGGAAACATTCAGTACTTC.

This clonotype turned up a few times. CDR3 coding DNA: TGTGCCAGCTCACCTACGACGGACCTGGGTGGCTACACCTTC. As protein: CASSPTTDLGGYTF. The gene calls are TRBV18 and TRBJ1-2; D is unresolved. This CDR3 has 14 amino acids. The germline gives CDR1 KGHSH, CDR2 LQKENI. Trimming took 3 bases from V and 7 from J, leaving 15 bases between them. The full variable domain, rest sourced from reference TRBV18 and TRBJ1-2, is NAGVMQNPRHLVRRRGQEARLRCSPMKGHSHVYWYRQLPEEGLKFMVYLQKENIIDESGMPKERFSAEFPKEGPSILRIQQVVRGDSAAYFCASSPTTDLGGYTFGSGTRLTVV.